This TCR beta chain was identified during a study of T cell repertoires in cytomegalovirus infection. With 4 bases clipped from V and 4 bases from J, the junction kept 4 bases outside the gene matches. Germline CDR1 is SGHAT and CDR2 is FQNNGV. CDR3 size: 13 residues. TCRdb analysed the reads with MiXCR anew, one entry per CDR3 protein. The data show just under 550,000 distinct CDR3 sequences, with about a quarter seen just once and roughly an eighth held by the top ten. The chain combines TRBV11-2 with TRBJ2-7; 7 nucleotides agree with TRBD2. Sequenced sample: PBMCs. The receptor was derived from a human donor in good health (CMV status not recorded). Some clones in this sample may be carry-over from other donors' samples. The CDR3 protein is CASSSLRGYEQYF. CDR3 nucleotide sequence: TGTGCCAGCAGCTCACTGCGGGGGTACGAGCAGTACTTC.